The 10 T cell receptor beta chains reported below all come from one sample, sequenced in a study of control samples from healthy donors and cancer patients. Assay used: immunoSEQ multiplex PCR; TCRdb lists only in-frame clones, some missing. The sample carries some 21,000 clones, 85% recorded once. The sequencing sample was made of PBMCs. The receptors stem from a man aged 55-75 years with head and neck cancer.

V usage is TRBV5-6 and J usage is TRBJ2-7; D may be TRBD1 (5 bases). The CDR3 runs 11 residues. Germline V CDR1 and CDR2: SGHDT, YYEEEE. V lost 6 bases, J lost 6 bases, and 10 bases lay in between. CDR3 residues: CASTQGGEQYF. The CDR3 nucleotides are TGTGCCAGCACTCAGGGTGGCGAGCAGTACTTC.

The V call is TRBV19, the J call TRBJ2-7; D call uncertain. This CDR3 is 13 amino acids long. Germline loops: CDR1 LNHDA, CDR2 SQIVND (reference sequence). Trimming removed 3 bases at V and 7 bases at J, with 13 bases between. CDR3 region: CASSMGTLLEQYF. The CDR3 DNA sequence: TGTGCCAGTAGTATGGGTACCCTACTAGAGCAGTACTTC.

This chain connects TRBV9 to TRBJ2-7; D not resolved. The V end lost 0 bases, the J end lost 5 bases, and 15 bases lay between the germline ends. CDR1 and CDR2 from the germline V gene are SGDLS and YYNGEE. The CDR3 is 15 residues long. DNA for the CDR3: TGTGCCAGCAGCGTAGCTCCCTTGAGTTTCGACGAGCAGTACTTC. It encodes CASSVAPLSFDEQYF.

The chain is built from TRBV3-1 (or the pseudogene TRBV3-2) and TRBJ1-2; D is possibly TRBD1 (6 bases). From germline, CDR1 is LGHDT and CDR2 YNNKEL (reference sequence). V gave up 8 bases and J gave up 7 bases, with 14 bases separating them. CDR3 length: 12 residues. CDR3 amino acids: CASREGGTGYTF. The CDR3 coding sequence is TGTGCCAGCCGGGAGGGGGGAACTGGCTACACCTTC.

The chain uses TRBV19 and TRBJ2-7; D could derive from TRBD1 or TRBD2 (5 bases each). Germline V gene sequence: CDR1 LNHDA, CDR2 SQIVND (reference sequence). This CDR3 contains 12 residues. Trimming cost V 10 bases and J 2 bases, with 12 bases left between them. CDR3 nucleotide sequence: TGTGCCACCAGGGACGGTACCTACGAGCAGTACTTC. Encoded protein: CATRDGTYEQYF. Drawing the rest from reference TRBV19 and TRBJ2-7, the complete variable domain is DGGITQSPKYLFRKEGQNVTLSCEQNLNHDAMYWYRQDPGQGLRLIYYSQIVNDFQKGDIAEGYSVSREKKESFPLTVTSAQKNPTAFYLCATRDGTYEQYFGPGTRLTVT.

The J gene is TRBJ2-7, the V gene TRBV6-1, with a possible D match to TRBD1 (6 bases). The CDR3 covers 14 residues. The V end lost 2 bases, the J end lost 3 bases, and 11 bases lay between the germline ends. CDR1 and CDR2 from the germline V gene are MNHNS and SASEGT. The CDR3 bases are TGTGCCAGCAGTGAAAAAGACAGGAACTACGAGCAGTACTTC. Protein product: CASSEKDRNYEQYF.

The V and J genes are TRBV30 and TRBJ2-5; D is ambiguous. The CDR3 length is 13 residues. Germline V CDR1 and CDR2: GTSNPN, SVGIG (reference sequence). V was cut by 4 bases and J by 5 bases, with 14 bases left in between. This CDR3 reads CAWTPTSWETQYF. As DNA, the CDR3 is TGTGCCTGGACCCCGACCTCGTGGGAGACCCAGTACTTC.

CDR3 bases: TGTGCCAGCAGCCAGTTTGGCCAGGATAATGAAAAACTGTTTTTT. Translation gives CASSQFGQDNEKLFF. This chain connects TRBV2 to TRBJ1-4; D gene ambiguous. V gave up 6 bases and J gave up 4 bases, with 15 bases separating them. The CDR3 is made up of 15 amino acids. Germline V CDR1 and CDR2: SNHLY, FYNNEI.

This chain joins TRBV6-5 and TRBJ1-6; D may be TRBD1 (5 bases). CDR1 is MNHEY, CDR2 SVGAGI, per germline. The CDR3 loop spans 15 amino acids. V was pared by 5 bases and J by 3 bases, with 11 bases between. The CDR3: CASSQQDVYNSPLHF. The CDR3 nucleotides read TGTGCCAGCAGTCAACAGGACGTCTATAATTCACCCCTCCACTTT.

This chain joins TRBV7-8 and TRBJ2-1; no clear D. The CDR3 is 15 residues long. Trimming cost V 1 base and J 5 bases, with 12 bases left between them. The germline CDR1 and CDR2 sequences are SGHVS and FQNEAQ. CDR3 residues: CASSLEETSHNEQFF. CDR3 DNA sequence: TGTGCCAGCAGCTTAGAAGAGACGTCCCACAATGAGCAGTTCTTC.